The source of this T cell receptor beta chain is a study of cytomegalovirus exposure and HLA in healthy donors. Primers: 60 Vbeta forward and 13 Jbeta reverse. TCRdb's copy holds only in-frame clones and misses some; the assay was immunoSEQ multiplex PCR. Of 97,000 or so clones listed, roughly 70% were seen once; the top ten hold 2.5%. The sequence derives from a man between 50 and 59 years old in good health and CMV-seronegative. Sequences were obtained from PBMCs.

CDR3 nucleotides: TGCGCCAGCAGCCCGGAGTGGCGGGGGGATTCGTCATGGGAGCAGTACTTC. Translation: CASSPEWRGDSSWEQYF. The chain carries TRBV4-3 and TRBJ2-7; 8 bases are a match to TRBD2. Germline V gene data show CDR1 as LGHNA and CDR2 as YSLEER. V dropped 4 bases and J dropped 7; count of bases not matched to a gene: 18. The CDR3 consists of 17 residues.